Shown below are 24 T cell receptor beta chains from a single sample sequenced in a study of T cell changes during pregnancy in multiple sclerosis. The data were produced by immunoSEQ multiplex PCR, yet TCRdb's version contains in-frame clones alone and is incomplete. In the table there are 91,000 or so clones, approximately 92% of which are singletons. The sequenced sample was peripheral blood, obtained after pregnancy. Receptors were obtained from a female donor with multiple sclerosis, enrolled in a pregnancy study.

J is TRBJ2-7 and V is TRBV28, with D possibly TRBD2 on 5 matching bases. The CDR3 runs to 14 residues. Trimming took off 4 bases at V and 6 bases at J, with 16 bases between the two ends. The germline gives CDR1 MDHEN, CDR2 SYDVKM. The chain's CDR3 is CASSSPPSSREQYF. In nucleotides, the CDR3 is TGTGCCAGCAGTTCCCCACCTAGCTCCCGCGAGCAGTACTTC.

The chain links TRBV4-3 to TRBJ2-1; 8 bases line up with TRBD2. This CDR3 spans 15 amino acids. The V segment lost 1 base and the J segment 10 bases; nucleotides outside the gene matches: 9. Germline CDR1 reads LGHNA; CDR2 reads YSLEER. As DNA, the CDR3 is TGCGCCAGCAGCCAAGCGTCTTTCGGGGGGGAGGAGCAGTTCTTC. This codes for CASSQASFGGEEQFF.

In regard to this clone: The same CDR3 can be traced to other DNA sequences in this sample. The chain has TRBV7-7 and TRBJ2-5; 7 nucleotides agree with TRBD1. Trimming took 5 bases from V and 5 from J; bases not matched to a gene: 5. Germline V lookup: CDR1 SSHAT, CDR2 FNYEAQ (reference sequence). The CDR3 is 13 amino acids. DNA of the CDR3: TGTGCCAGCAGCCGTGACAGGGCGGAGACCCAGTACTTC. It codes for CASSRDRAETQYF.

The CDR3 sequence: CASSDRTSGVTDTQYF. In DNA, the CDR3 is TGCGCCAGCAGCGACAGGACTAGCGGGGTCACAGATACGCAGTATTTT. The J gene is TRBJ2-3, the V gene TRBV5-1; 12 positions match TRBD2. V shed 4 bases, J shed 2 bases, and the junction held 5 bases outside the gene matches. Looked up from germline, CDR1 is SGHRS and CDR2 is YFSETQ. This CDR3 contains 16 residues.

This clone occurred once. Other DNA sequences in the sample encode the same CDR3. This sequence joins TRBV5-1 and TRBJ2-3, with TRBD2 identical over 9 bases. The V gene's germline CDR1 is SGHRS and CDR2 YFSETQ. The junction had 1 base not matched to a gene; V was cut back by 2 bases and J by 3 bases. The CDR3 contains 14 residues. In DNA form, the CDR3 reads TGCGCCAGCAGCTTTGGACTAGCGACAGATACGCAGTATTTT. This gives the protein CASSFGLATDTQYF. The whole variable domain, filled in from reference TRBV5-1 and TRBJ2-3, reads KAGVTQTPRYLIKTRGQQVTLSCSPISGHRSVSWYQQTPGQGLQFLFEYFSETQRNKGNFPGRFSGRQFSNSRSEMNVSTLELGDSALYLCASSFGLATDTQYFGPGTRLTVL.

The chain recombines TRBV5-1 with TRBJ2-5, with TRBD2 identical over 12 bases. Germline V gene sequence: CDR1 SGHRS, CDR2 YFSETQ. V dropped 0 bases and J dropped 1; count of bases not matched to a gene: 7. CDR3 size: 18 residues. CDR3 in amino acids: CASSLDASGGAAQETQYF. The CDR3 nucleotides are TGCGCCAGCAGCTTGGATGCTAGCGGGGGGGCCGCCCAAGAGACCCAGTACTTC.

In nucleotides, the CDR3 is TGTGCCAGCAGCTCTCTCGAGGCGGGGTACAATGAGCAGTTCTTC. Residues: CASSSLEAGYNEQFF. The chain combines TRBV7-7 with TRBJ2-1, with D possibly TRBD2 on 6 matching bases. The CDR3 covers 15 residues. The V gene's germline CDR1 is SSHAT and CDR2 FNYEAQ (reference sequence). V gave up 4 bases and J gave up 4 bases, with 14 bases separating them.

This chain links TRBV2 with TRBJ1-1; TRBD1 aligns across 8 bases. V trimming: 5 bases; J trimming: 0 bases; junction bases outside the gene matches: 2. This CDR3 has 14 amino acids. Germline CDR1 SNHLY, CDR2 FYNNEI. The CDR3 region is CASSQQGVNTEAFF. CDR3 nucleotide sequence: TGTGCCAGCAGTCAACAGGGGGTGAACACTGAAGCTTTCTTT.

The chain combines TRBV7-2 with TRBJ2-1; TRBD2 matches at 7 bases. CDR3 length: 15 amino acids. V shed 5 bases and J 0 bases; nucleotides not matched to a gene: 4. CDR1 is SGHTA and CDR2 is FQGNSA in the germline V gene. In DNA form, the CDR3 reads TGTGCCAGCAGCCGAGCGGGAACCTCCTACAATGAGCAGTTCTTC. As protein: CASSRAGTSYNEQFF.

The chain joins TRBV5-1 to TRBJ2-7; 7 bases line up with TRBD1. V lost 7 bases and J lost 2; bases outside the gene matches: 3. Germline CDR1 SGHRS, CDR2 YFSETQ. The CDR3 is 12 amino acids. The CDR3 bases are TGCGCCAGCGGCCAGGGGGCCTACGAGCAGTACTTC. Residues: CASGQGAYEQYF.

V and J are TRBV7-2 and TRBJ1-6; 9 bases match TRBD1. CDR1 is SGHTA, CDR2 FQGNSA, per germline. This CDR3 region has 13 residues. Trimming took 5 bases from V and 10 from J; bases not matched to a gene: 3. This CDR3 reads CASSGTGRSPLHF. The CDR3 nucleotides read TGTGCCAGCAGCGGGACAGGGCGATCACCCCTCCACTTT.

The V gene is TRBV6-5, the J gene TRBJ2-7, with 11 bases identical to TRBD1. The ends lost 6 bases at V and 1 base at J; junction bases unmatched: 5. CDR1 is MNHEY and CDR2 is SVGAGI in the germline V gene. CDR3 size: 15 residues. CDR3 DNA sequence: TGTGCCAGCAGACCCGGGACAGGGGGGTCCTACGAGCAGTACTTC. Translation gives CASRPGTGGSYEQYF.

The J gene is TRBJ2-7, the V gene TRBV13; D unresolved. Trimming removed 0 bases from V and 0 bases from J, with 9 bases in between. This CDR3 is 15 amino acids long. In germline, CDR1 is PRHDT, CDR2 FYEKMQ (reference sequence). The CDR3 protein is CASSLGSVFSYEQYF. The CDR3 DNA follows: TGTGCCAGCAGCTTAGGCTCCGTCTTCTCCTACGAGCAGTACTTC.

The chain has TRBV12-5 and TRBJ2-6; D possibly corresponds to TRBD1 (5 bases). The ends were cut back, 5 bases at V and 5 bases at J, with 22 bases in the middle. This CDR3 is built from 18 residues. CDR1 is LGHNT, CDR2 FRNRAP, per germline. CDR3 DNA: TGTGCTAGTGGTGTCCCGAATGCAGGACAAAGTCGGGCCAACGTCCTGACTTTC. As protein: CASGVPNAGQSRANVLTF.

J is TRBJ2-7 and V is TRBV11-2; TRBD2 might be the D (6 bases). The CDR3 has 13 amino acids. Per germline, CDR1 SGHAT and CDR2 FQNNGV. Trimming stripped 1 base from V and 4 bases from J, with 8 bases between. The CDR3 DNA sequence: TGTGCCAGCAGCTTAGTGGAGGGTTACGAGCAGTACTTC. It is translated as CASSLVEGYEQYF.

This clone is a singleton in its sample. The genes are TRBV2 and TRBJ1-1; the D is unclear. The CDR3 totals 12 residues. Germline CDR1 reads SNHLY; CDR2 reads FYNNEI. The V gene lost 6 bases and the J gene lost 6 bases, with 11 bases spanning the gap. The CDR3 nucleotides are TGTGCCAGCAGACTGACACTCTCTGAAGCTTTCTTT. As protein: CASRLTLSEAFF.

This clone was seen a few times. The rearrangement uses TRBV29-1 and TRBJ2-7; D may be TRBD1 (6 bases). Trimming shortened V by 1 base and J by 1 base, and 8 bases separated the two germline ends. This CDR3 is 13 amino acids long. Germline V gene lookup returns CDR1 SQVTM and CDR2 ANQGSEA. The CDR3 DNA follows: TGCAGCGTTGAAGTACAGGGTTCCTACGAGCAGTACTTC. This codes for CSVEVQGSYEQYF.

V and J are TRBV7-2 and TRBJ2-3; 7 bases match TRBD2. This CDR3 region has 17 residues. Per germline, CDR1 SGHTA and CDR2 FQGNSA. Trimming cost V 5 bases and J 10 bases; bases outside gene matches: 21. The CDR3 region is CASSRFGRGLGVVAQYF. CDR3 DNA sequence: TGTGCCAGCAGCCGATTTGGGCGGGGGTTGGGGGTGGTTGCGCAGTATTTT. Using reference TRBV7-2 and TRBJ2-3 for the parts outside the CDR3, the full variable domain is GAGVSQSPSNKVTEKGKDVELRCDPISGHTALYWYRQSLGQGLEFLIYFQGNSAPDKSGLPSDRFSAERTGGSVSTLTIQRTQQEDSAVYLCASSRFGRGLGVVAQYFGPGTRLTVL.

This rearrangement joins TRBV4-3 to TRBJ1-4; D is ambiguous. Trimming removed 0 bases at V and 6 bases at J, with 11 bases between. This CDR3 is 15 amino acids long. Germline CDR1 LGHNA, CDR2 YSLEER. CDR3 nucleotide sequence: TGCGCCAGCAGCCAAGATGGCAGGCACTATGAAAAACTGTTTTTT. Translating gives CASSQDGRHYEKLFF.

The CDR3 reads CASTAGMSQPQHF. DNA of the CDR3: TGTGCCAGCACGGCAGGGATGAGTCAGCCCCAGCATTTT. This rearrangement joins TRBV7-2 to TRBJ1-5, with a tentative D call TRBD1 (5 bases). The CDR3 runs to 13 residues. Germline V gene lookup returns CDR1 SGHTA and CDR2 FQGNSA. The V end lost 7 bases, the J end lost 6 bases, and 13 bases lay between the germline ends.

The chain carries TRBV27 and TRBJ2-1; D perhaps matches TRBD1 (6 bases). Germline V CDR1 and CDR2: MNHEY, SMNVEV (reference sequence). The CDR3 sequence is 14 residues long. V was trimmed by 0 bases and J by 10 bases, leaving 13 bases between them. The CDR3 nucleotides are TGTGCCAGCAGTTTATCCACCCCCAGGGGCGAGCAGTTCTTC. It translates to CASSLSTPRGEQFF.

J is TRBJ2-7 and V is TRBV7-6, with 9 bases identical to TRBD1. This CDR3 region has 16 residues. Trimming removed 4 bases from V and 2 bases from J; junction bases left unmatched: 9. Germline CDR1 reads SGHVS; CDR2 reads FNYEAQ. The CDR3 DNA reads as TGTGCCAGCAGCTGGTGGGGACAGGGAGCGGCCTACGAGCAGTACTTC. Translated: CASSWWGQGAAYEQYF.

The genes are TRBV2 and TRBJ2-1; TRBD2 matches at 13 bases. Trimming at V came to 7 bases and at J to 4 bases, leaving 10 bases not matched to a gene. Germline CDR1 reads SNHLY; CDR2 reads FYNNEI. The CDR3 length is 17 residues. Here the CDR3 DNA reads TGTGCCAGCAAAGGACTAGCGGGAGATCTTGTGTACAATGAGCAGTTCTTC. This codes for CASKGLAGDLVYNEQFF. The full variable domain, with the rest looked up from reference TRBV2 and TRBJ2-1, is EPEVTQTPSHQVTQMGQEVILRCVPISNHLYFYWYRQILGQKVEFLVSFYNNEISEKSEIFDDQFSVERPDGSNFTLKIRSTKLEDSAMYFCASKGLAGDLVYNEQFFGPGTRLTVL.

This chain connects TRBV25-1 to TRBJ2-2; TRBD1 might be the D (5 bases). Trimming cost V 3 bases and J 4 bases, with 9 bases left between them. This CDR3 is built from 14 residues. In germline, CDR1 is MGHDK, CDR2 SYGVNS. CDR3 in amino acids: CASSDQGITGELFF. The CDR3, as DNA: TGTGCCAGCAGTGATCAGGGTATCACCGGGGAGCTGTTTTTT.